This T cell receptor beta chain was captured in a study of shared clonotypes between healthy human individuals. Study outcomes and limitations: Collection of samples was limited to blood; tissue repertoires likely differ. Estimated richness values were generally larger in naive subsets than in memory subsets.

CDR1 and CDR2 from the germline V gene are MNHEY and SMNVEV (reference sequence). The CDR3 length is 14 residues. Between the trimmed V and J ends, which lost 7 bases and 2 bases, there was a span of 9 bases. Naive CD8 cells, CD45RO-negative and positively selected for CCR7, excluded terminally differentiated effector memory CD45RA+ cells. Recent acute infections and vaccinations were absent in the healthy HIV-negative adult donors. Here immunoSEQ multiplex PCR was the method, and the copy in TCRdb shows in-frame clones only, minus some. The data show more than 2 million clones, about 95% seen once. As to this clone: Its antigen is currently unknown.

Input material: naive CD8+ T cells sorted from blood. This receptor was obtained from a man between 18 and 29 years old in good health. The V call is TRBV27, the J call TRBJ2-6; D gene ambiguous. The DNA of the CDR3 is TGTGCCAGCAATACCTTAGCTGGGGCCAACGTCCTGACTTTC. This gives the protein CASNTLAGANVLTF.